This T cell receptor (beta chain) was obtained from a study of identical twins. Notes on the study in general: Insertion counts were lower in abundant cord blood beta clonotypes, a trend that memory repertoires did not show.

Via MiXCR, TCRdb re-called the 5' RACE reads, giving one row per CDR3 protein. This table has approximately 1.8 million distinct CDR3 sequences, 25% to 35% appearing once. Only a few counts were recorded for this clonotype. Antigen unknown. All donors were healthy Caucasians. Trimming removed 3 bases from V and 0 bases from J, with 13 bases in between. The CDR3 length is 16 residues. Germline V gives CDR1 KGHSH, CDR2 LQKENI. Sequencing was performed on cord blood. The chain recombines TRBV18 with TRBJ2-3; tentative D call: TRBD1 (6 bases). The source is a newborn girl in good health. The CDR3 is CASSPNWDTSTDTQYF. The CDR3 DNA follows: TGTGCCAGCTCACCCAACTGGGACACTAGCACAGATACGCAGTATTTT.